One and the same sample provided the 20 T cell receptor beta chains below, sequenced in a study of OX40 agonist ivuxolimab in advanced cancers. The method was immunoSEQ multiplex PCR; TCRdb's version includes in-frame clones alone and lacks a portion of them. In the table there are around 70,000 clones, approximately 80% of which are singletons. The input for sequencing was CD4+ or CD8+ T cells sorted from blood, taken in a trial of the OX40 agonist ivuxolimab. These receptors originate from an adult with an advanced solid tumor such as melanoma, head and neck, liver or kidney cancer.

In this sample, this clone turned up once. The chain recombines TRBV7-3 with TRBJ1-5, with TRBD1 identical over 7 bases. Germline-derived CDR1 and CDR2 are SGHTA and FQGTGA. The CDR3 totals 15 residues. J lost 6 bases, V lost 2 bases, and 7 bases had no gene match. Here the CDR3 DNA reads TGTGCCAGCAGCTTAGGGGACAGTAATGCTCAGCCCCAGCATTTT. Translation: CASSLGDSNAQPQHF.

CDR3 amino acids: CASTRAGTGGTGELFF. CDR3 bases: TGTGCCAGCACCCGAGCCGGGACAGGGGGGACCGGGGAGCTGTTTTTT. V is TRBV28 and J is TRBJ2-2, with TRBD1 matching 11 bases. The CDR3 sequence is 16 residues long. The germline V gene encodes CDR1 MDHEN and CDR2 SYDVKM. V shed 7 bases, J shed 5 bases, and the junction held 9 bases outside the gene matches.

The genes are TRBV27 and TRBJ1-1; 8 nucleotides line up with TRBD1. CDR3 length equals 14 residues. V shed 5 bases, J shed 1 base, and the junction held 3 bases outside the gene matches. CDR1 MNHEY and CDR2 SMNVEV come from the germline V gene (reference sequence). Written as DNA, the CDR3 is TGTGCCAGCAGTAGACAGGGGCCGAACACTGAAGCTTTCTTT. This encodes CASSRQGPNTEAFF.

This chain joins TRBV7-2 and TRBJ2-7; 8 bases line up with TRBD1. The J segment lost 1 base and the V segment lost 5 bases, leaving 10 bases of the junction unmatched. This CDR3 is built from 16 residues. Germline V gene sequence: CDR1 SGHTA, CDR2 FQGNSA. CDR3 protein: CASSARADRGSYEQYF. For the CDR3, the DNA is TGTGCCAGCAGCGCGCGGGCAGACAGGGGTTCCTACGAGCAGTACTTC.

Written as DNA, the CDR3 is TGTGCCAGCAGTTACCACGGACAGGCGAACACCGGGGAGCTGTTTTTT. The encoded protein is CASSYHGQANTGELFF. The rearrangement uses TRBV6-6 and TRBJ2-2, with 7 bases lining up with TRBD1. Germline V gene lookup returns CDR1 MNHNY and CDR2 SVGAGI (reference sequence). The CDR3 extends over 16 amino acids. V trimming: 2 bases; J trimming: 0 bases; junction bases outside the gene matches: 3.

The chain employs TRBV7-2 and TRBJ1-3; a weak D match, TRBD1 (6 bases). CDR1 and CDR2 (germline): SGHTA, FQGNSA. Trimming pared 6 bases from V and 4 bases from J, leaving 16 bases between. The CDR3 is 15 residues long. In nucleotides, the CDR3 is TGTGCCAGCAGTCCCTATCGGGACATAGGAAACACCATATATTTT. Translating gives CASSPYRDIGNTIYF. Supplemented by reference TRBV7-2 and TRBJ1-3, the full variable domain reads GAGVSQSPSNKVTEKGKDVELRCDPISGHTALYWYRQSLGQGLEFLIYFQGNSAPDKSGLPSDRFSAERTGGSVSTLTIQRTQQEDSAVYLCASSPYRDIGNTIYFGEGSWLTVV.

This clone was found once. This chain uses TRBV4-3 with TRBJ1-3; D gene uncertain. Per the germline V gene, CDR1 is LGHNA and CDR2 is YSLEER. This CDR3 region has 16 residues. V lost 0 bases, J lost 2 bases, and 11 bases lay in between. CDR3 residues: CASSQDPEETGNTIYF. The CDR3 DNA follows: TGCGCCAGCAGCCAAGATCCCGAGGAAACTGGAAACACCATATATTTT.

The J gene is TRBJ2-7, the V gene TRBV28; 8 bases line up with TRBD1. The junction had 10 bases not matched to a gene; V was cut back by 5 bases and J by 4 bases. The CDR3 spans 15 residues. The germline CDR1 and CDR2 sequences are MDHEN and SYDVKM. CDR3 DNA sequence: TGTGCCAGCAGTAAACCGGACAGGGTAATTTACGAGCAGTACTTC. Translation gives CASSKPDRVIYEQYF.

In this sample, this clone turned up once. The chain combines TRBV6-6 with TRBJ1-2, with 9 bases identical to TRBD1. Per germline, CDR1 MNHNY and CDR2 SVGAGI (reference sequence). There are 16 residues in the CDR3. Trimming cost V 1 base and J 8 bases; bases outside gene matches: 11. The DNA for the CDR3 is TGTGCCAGCAGTTACTTAGGGACAGGGCCATTGGGGGGCTACACCTTC. Its translation is CASSYLGTGPLGGYTF.

The rearrangement joins TRBV4-2 to TRBJ2-7, with D possibly TRBD1 on 5 matching bases. Germline CDR1 is LGHNA and CDR2 is YNFKEQ. This CDR3 region has 14 residues. V was shortened by 4 bases and J by 0 bases, with 10 bases between the two germline ends. CDR3 sequence (DNA): TGTGCCAGCAGCCCCAGGGTTAGCTCCTACGAGCAGTACTTC. Its protein is CASSPRVSSYEQYF.

The V and J genes are TRBV27 and TRBJ1-1; 7 bases line up with TRBD1. The J segment lost 5 bases and the V segment lost 5 bases, leaving 8 bases of the junction unmatched. The CDR3 length is 14 residues. The germline gives CDR1 MNHEY, CDR2 SMNVEV (reference sequence). CDR3 residues: CASSRTGGRTEAFF. The CDR3 nucleotides are TGTGCCAGCAGTCGGACAGGCGGTAGGACTGAAGCTTTCTTT.

The chain employs TRBV5-1 and TRBJ2-3; D gene uncertain. V lost 2 bases and J lost 2, with 12 bases in between. CDR1 is SGHRS and CDR2 is YFSETQ in the germline V gene. The CDR3 covers 15 residues. CDR3 in amino acids: CASSLRNSLTDTQYF. The CDR3 bases are TGCGCCAGCAGCTTACGGAACAGCCTCACAGATACGCAGTATTTT.

Judged by abundance, this clone is medium-sized. The rearrangement links TRBV4-3 to TRBJ2-7; D ambiguous. This CDR3 is 13 amino acids long. Per the germline V gene, CDR1 is LGHNA and CDR2 is YSLEER. Trimming stripped 0 bases from V and 6 bases from J, with 9 bases between. In nucleotides, the CDR3 is TGCGCCAGCAGCCAAGATGTAACATCCGAGCAGTACTTC. Translating gives CASSQDVTSEQYF.

V gene TRBV27 combines with J gene TRBJ1-1; D gene unclear. CDR1 is MNHEY, CDR2 SMNVEV, per germline (reference sequence). This CDR3 comprises 16 residues. V dropped 8 bases and J dropped 6 bases, with 25 bases sitting between them. CDR3 loop: CASRLGAGSQGPEAFF. CDR3 in DNA: TGTGCCAGCCGACTGGGAGCAGGCTCTCAAGGCCCTGAAGCTTTCTTT.

This clone was found a few times. The chain links TRBV13 to TRBJ2-6, with D unclear. Germline V CDR1 and CDR2: PRHDT, FYEKMQ (reference sequence). The CDR3 is 14 amino acids. V was shortened by 0 bases and J by 4 bases, with 4 bases between the two germline ends. The CDR3 coding sequence is TGTGCCAGCAGCTTAGGGGCAGGGGCCAACGTCCTGACTTTC. This translates into CASSLGAGANVLTF.

J is TRBJ1-4 and V is TRBV28; TRBD1 matches at 11 bases. Germline CDR1 is MDHEN and CDR2 is SYDVKM. The CDR3 length is 18 residues. J was trimmed by 4 bases and V by 5 bases; bases with no gene match: 12. The CDR3 region has the DNA TGTGCCAGCAGTATAACCGGGACAGGGGGGCGCGGTAATGAAAAACTGTTTTTT. Encoded protein: CASSITGTGGRGNEKLFF.

The V call is TRBV4-2, the J call TRBJ2-4; maybe TRBD2 (6 bases). There are 15 residues in the CDR3. V was shortened by 0 bases and J by 7 bases, with 13 bases between the two germline ends. CDR1 is LGHNA, CDR2 YNFKEQ, per germline. CDR3 sequence (DNA): TGTGCCAGCAGCCAAGACGCCGGGAGTAACAACATTCAGTACTTC. Encoded protein: CASSQDAGSNNIQYF.

The chain is built from TRBV14 and TRBJ2-2; either TRBD1 or TRBD2 may supply D (5 bases each). Looked up from germline, CDR1 is SGHDN and CDR2 is FVKESK. Deletions cut 3 bases from V and 4 bases from J, with 9 bases between. The length of the CDR3 is 14 residues. CDR3 DNA: TGTGCCAGCAGCCATGGGACCGGCACCGGGGAGCTGTTTTTT. It specifies CASSHGTGTGELFF.

V gene TRBV19 combines with J gene TRBJ2-6; 7 bases map to TRBD1. V lost 6 bases, J lost 4 bases, and 9 bases stayed unmatched. The CDR3 contains 16 residues. Germline lookup yields CDR1 LNHDA and CDR2 SQIVND (reference sequence). The CDR3 region is CASSLYRGYGANVLTF. CDR3 sequence (DNA): TGTGCCAGTAGCCTTTACAGGGGTTACGGGGCCAACGTCCTGACTTTC. The full variable domain, rest sourced from reference TRBV19 and TRBJ2-6, is DGGITQSPKYLFRKEGQNVTLSCEQNLNHDAMYWYRQDPGQGLRLIYYSQIVNDFQKGDIAEGYSVSREKKESFPLTVTSAQKNPTAFYLCASSLYRGYGANVLTFGAGSRLTVL.

V and J are TRBV7-2 and TRBJ2-7, with D perhaps TRBD2 (5 bases). The CDR3 consists of 16 residues. V gave up 1 base and J gave up 2 bases, with 15 bases separating them. Germline V gives CDR1 SGHTA, CDR2 FQGNSA. The CDR3 region is CASSLEAGLRPYEQYF. CDR3 bases: TGTGCCAGCAGCTTAGAGGCGGGCCTTCGCCCCTACGAGCAGTACTTC.